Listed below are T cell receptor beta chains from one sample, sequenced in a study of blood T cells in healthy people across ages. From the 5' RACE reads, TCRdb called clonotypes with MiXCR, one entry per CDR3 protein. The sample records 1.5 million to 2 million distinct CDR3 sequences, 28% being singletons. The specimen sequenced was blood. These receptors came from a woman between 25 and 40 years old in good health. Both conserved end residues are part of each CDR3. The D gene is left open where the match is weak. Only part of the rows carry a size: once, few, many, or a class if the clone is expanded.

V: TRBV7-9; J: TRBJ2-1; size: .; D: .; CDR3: CASSLEEKQFF; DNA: TGTGCCAGCAGCTTAGAGGAGAAACAGTTCTTC
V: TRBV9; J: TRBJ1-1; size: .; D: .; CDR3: CASSPLRENTEAFF; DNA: TGTGCCAGCAGTCCCCTCAGGGAGAACACTGAAGCTTTCTTT
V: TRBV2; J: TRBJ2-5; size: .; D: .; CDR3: CASRLAVLETQYF; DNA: TGTGCCAGCAGACTAGCAGTGTTGGAGACCCAGTACTTC
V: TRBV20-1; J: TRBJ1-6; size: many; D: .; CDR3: CSASRQLISYNSPLHF; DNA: TGCAGTGCTAGCCGACAGTTGATCTCCTATAATTCACCCCTCCACTTT
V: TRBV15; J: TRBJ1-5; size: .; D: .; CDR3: CATSSADVDSNQPQHF; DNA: TGTGCCACCAGCTCTGCGGACGTAGATAGCAATCAGCCCCAGCATTTT
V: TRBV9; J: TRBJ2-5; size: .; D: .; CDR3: CASSVQGQGQSNEQYF; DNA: TGTGCCAGCAGCGTTCAGGGTCAAGGGCAATCCAATGAGCAGTACTTC
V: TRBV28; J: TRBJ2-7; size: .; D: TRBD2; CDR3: CASIRGDSYEQYF; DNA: TGTGCCAGCATCCGGGGGGATTCCTACGAGCAGTACTTC
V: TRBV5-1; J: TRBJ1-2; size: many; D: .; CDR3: CASSLTGPGDGYTF; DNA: TGCGCCAGCAGCTTAACGGGACCAGGGGATGGCTACACCTTC
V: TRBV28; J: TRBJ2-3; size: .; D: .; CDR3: CASSPNRLGDTQYF; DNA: TGTGCCAGCAGCCCCAACAGGTTGGGAGATACGCAGTATTTT
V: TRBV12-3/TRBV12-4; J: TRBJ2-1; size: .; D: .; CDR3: CASMYNEQFF; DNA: TGTGCCAGCATGTACAATGAGCAGTTCTTC
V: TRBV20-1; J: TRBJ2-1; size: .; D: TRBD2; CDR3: CSTVGEGSDNEQFF; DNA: TGCAGTACTGTGGGGGAGGGGAGCGACAATGAGCAGTTCTTC
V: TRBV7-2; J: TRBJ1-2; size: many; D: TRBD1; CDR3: CASSPGGTRANYGYTF; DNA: TGTGCCAGCAGCCCAGGGGGGACGCGGGCTAACTATGGCTACACCTTC
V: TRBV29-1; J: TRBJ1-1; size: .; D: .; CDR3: CSVAKDMGNTEAFF; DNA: TGCAGCGTGGCGAAGGACATGGGGAACACTGAAGCTTTCTTT
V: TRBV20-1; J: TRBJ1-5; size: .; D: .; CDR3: CSASDARGNQPQHF; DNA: TGCAGTGCTTCCGACGCAAGAGGCAATCAGCCCCAGCATTTT
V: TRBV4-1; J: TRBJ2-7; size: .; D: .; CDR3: CASSQDRRLVALEQYF; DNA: TGCGCCAGCAGCCAAGATAGGAGACTAGTGGCTCTCGAGCAGTACTTC
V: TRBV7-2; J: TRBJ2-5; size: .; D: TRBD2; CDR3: CARSRTSGGEETQYF; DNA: TGTGCCCGCAGTCGTACTAGCGGGGGGGAAGAGACCCAGTACTTC
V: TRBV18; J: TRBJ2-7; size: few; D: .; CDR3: CASALDPAGEQYF; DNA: TGTGCCAGCGCCCTGGACCCCGCAGGCGAGCAGTACTTC
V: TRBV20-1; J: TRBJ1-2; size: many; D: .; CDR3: CSARKDSLNYGYTF; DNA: TGCAGTGCTAGGAAGGACAGCCTTAACTATGGCTACACCTTC
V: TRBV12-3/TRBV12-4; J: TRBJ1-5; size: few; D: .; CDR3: CASSLQGQSPQHF; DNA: TGTGCCAGCAGTTTACAGGGGCAATCTCCCCAGCATTTT
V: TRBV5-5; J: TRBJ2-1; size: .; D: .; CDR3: CASSLAVISYNEQFF; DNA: TGTGCCAGCAGCTTGGCCGTGATCTCATACAATGAGCAGTTCTTC
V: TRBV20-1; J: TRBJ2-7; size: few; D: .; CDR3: CSARRTEGPPYEQYF; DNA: TGCAGTGCTAGGCGGACAGAAGGTCCCCCCTACGAGCAGTACTTC
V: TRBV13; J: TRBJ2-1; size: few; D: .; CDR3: CASSSRFIAESYNEQFF; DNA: TGTGCCAGCAGCTCGCGCTTCATAGCGGAAAGCTACAATGAGCAGTTCTTC
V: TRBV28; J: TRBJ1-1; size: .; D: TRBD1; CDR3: CASSRQGFRAEAFF; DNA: TGTGCCAGCAGCCGACAGGGTTTTCGCGCTGAAGCTTTCTTT
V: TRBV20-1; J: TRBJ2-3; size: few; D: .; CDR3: CSARDWADALNTQYF; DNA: TGCAGTGCTAGAGATTGGGCGGACGCACTAAATACGCAGTATTTT
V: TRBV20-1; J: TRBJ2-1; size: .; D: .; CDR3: CSASAVREGSYNEQFF; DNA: TGCAGTGCCTCAGCGGTTCGGGAAGGCTCCTACAATGAGCAGTTCTTC
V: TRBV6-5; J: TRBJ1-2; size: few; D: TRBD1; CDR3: CASSYPLGTGKAGYTF; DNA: TGTGCCAGCAGTTATCCCCTAGGGACAGGGAAGGCTGGCTACACCTTC
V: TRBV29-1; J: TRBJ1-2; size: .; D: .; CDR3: CSVIQGGGYGYTF; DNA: TGCAGCGTTATCCAAGGCGGTGGGTATGGCTACACCTTC
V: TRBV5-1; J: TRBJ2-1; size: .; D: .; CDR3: CASSPDSADNEQFF; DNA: TGCGCCAGCAGCCCCGACAGCGCCGACAATGAGCAGTTCTTC
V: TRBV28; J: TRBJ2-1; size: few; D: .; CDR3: CASSPLLGGPKNEQFF; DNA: TGTGCCAGCAGCCCCTTGTTGGGTGGACCGAAAAATGAGCAGTTCTTC
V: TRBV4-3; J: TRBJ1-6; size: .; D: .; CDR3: CASSQAGDSYNSPLHF; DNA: TGCGCCAGCAGCCAAGCTGGAGACTCCTATAATTCACCCCTCCACTTT